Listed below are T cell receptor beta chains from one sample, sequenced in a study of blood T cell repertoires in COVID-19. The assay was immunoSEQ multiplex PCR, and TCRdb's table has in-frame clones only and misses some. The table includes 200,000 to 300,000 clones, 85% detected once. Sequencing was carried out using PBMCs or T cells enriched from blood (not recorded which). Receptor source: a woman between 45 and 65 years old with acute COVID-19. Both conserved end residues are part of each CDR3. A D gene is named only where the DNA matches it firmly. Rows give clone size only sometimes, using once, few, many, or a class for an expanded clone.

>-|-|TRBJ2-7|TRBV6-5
CASSREGGIPSEQYF
TGTGCCAGCAGCCGAGAGGGGGGGATCCCATCCGAGCAGTACTTC
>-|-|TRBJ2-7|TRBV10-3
CAISDSYEQYF
TGTGCCATCAGTGACAGCTACGAGCAGTACTTC
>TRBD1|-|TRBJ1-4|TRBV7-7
CASSPTGEPEKLFF
TGTGCCAGCAGCCCCACAGGGGAACCTGAAAAACTGTTTTTT
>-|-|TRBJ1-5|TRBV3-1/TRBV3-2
CASSPKPQHF
TGTGCCAGCAGCCCCAAACCCCAGCATTTT
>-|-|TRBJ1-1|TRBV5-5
CASSFQKNTEAFF
TGTGCCAGCAGCTTTCAGAAGAACACTGAAGCTTTCTTT
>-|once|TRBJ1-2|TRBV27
CASSFSSGALNNYGYTF
TGTGCCAGCAGTTTCAGTTCAGGGGCGCTAAATAACTATGGCTACACCTTC
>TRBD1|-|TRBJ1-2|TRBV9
CASSPPIRTGIYGYTF
TGTGCCAGCAGCCCACCAATTAGGACAGGCATCTATGGCTACACCTTC
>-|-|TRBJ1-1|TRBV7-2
CASSLFNRVDEAFF
TGTGCCAGCAGCTTATTTAACAGGGTAGATGAAGCTTTCTTT
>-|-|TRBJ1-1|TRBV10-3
CAISESQGLGNTEAFF
TGTGCCATCAGTGAGTCGCAGGGATTGGGGAACACTGAAGCTTTCTTT
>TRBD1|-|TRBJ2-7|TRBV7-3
CASSPQGQGRNEQYF
TGTGCCAGCAGCCCGCAGGGACAGGGACGTAACGAGCAGTACTTC
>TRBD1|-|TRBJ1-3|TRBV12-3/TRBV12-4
CASSSGQRNTIYF
TGTGCCAGCAGTTCGGGACAGAGAAACACCATATATTTT
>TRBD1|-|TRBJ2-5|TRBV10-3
CAISESVGQETQYF
TGTGCCATCAGTGAGTCGGTGGGACAGGAGACCCAGTACTTC
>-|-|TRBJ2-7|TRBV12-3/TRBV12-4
CASSLSLGEQYF
TGTGCCAGCAGTTTATCCCTAGGCGAGCAGTACTTC
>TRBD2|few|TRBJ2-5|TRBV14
CASSLRTSGKETQYF
TGTGCCAGCAGCCTTCGGACTAGCGGAAAAGAGACCCAGTACTTC
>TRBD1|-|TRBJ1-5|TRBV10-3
CAISESKQGGSNQPQHF
TGTGCCATCAGTGAGTCGAAACAGGGGGGAAGCAATCAGCCCCAGCATTTT
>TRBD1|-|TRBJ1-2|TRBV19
CASTGQGTSYGYTF
TGTGCCAGTACCGGACAGGGGACGTCCTATGGCTACACCTTC